Included here is one T cell receptor (beta chain) sequence, with context. One junction end disagrees with the germline gene, perhaps due to a read error. Amplification yielded TCR beta CDR3 regions, with RNA transcripts as the source. The HTBI primer set served for first-round RT-PCR of the TCR CDR3. TCRdb re-derived calls from the multiplex PCR reads in MiXCR, one entry per CDR3 protein. The data hold under 700,000 distinct CDR3 sequences, with about half observed a single time. Germline V gives CDR1 SEHNR, CDR2 FQNEAQ (reference sequence). The CDR3 spans 15 residues. This entry is derived from a study of T cells in Graves' hyperthyroidism and ophthalmopathy.

This TCR was sampled from a woman younger than 35 with Graves' hyperthyroidism. Sequences were obtained from peripheral blood or thyroid tissue (not recorded which). The chain links TRBV7-9 to TRBJ1-6, with TRBD1 matching 8 bases. DNA for the CDR3: TGTGCCAGCAGCCGGGACAGGATTTTAGTCTCACCCCTCCGCTTT. The encoded protein is CASSRDRILVSPLRF. Filled out from reference TRBV7-9 and TRBJ1-6, the complete variable domain reads DTGVSQNPRHKITKRGQNVTFRCDPISEHNRLYWYRQTLGQGPEFLTYFQNEAQLEKSRLLSDRFSAERPKGSFSTLEIQRTEQGDSAMYLCASSRDRILVSPLRFGNGTRLTVT.